These T cell receptor beta chains were read from a single sample in a study of cytomegalovirus exposure and HLA in healthy donors. TCRdb's table, derived via immunoSEQ multiplex PCR, lists solely in-frame clones and lacks some. The sample lists a few hundred thousand clones, about nine tenths occurring once. The source material was PBMCs. These receptors came from a girl aged 2 to 9 in good health and CMV-seronegative. Each CDR3 is given with its conserved first and last residue. The order of the fields is V gene, clone size, J gene, D gene, CDR3 protein, CDR3 DNA. The D gene is left open where the match is weak. Clone size is given for some rows only: seen once, a few or many times, or a class if the clone is expanded.

V gene: TRBV7-9
clone size: -
J gene: TRBJ2-1
D gene: -
CDR3 protein: CASSLVSSAYHEQFF
CDR3 DNA: TGTGCCAGCAGCTTAGTCTCTAGCGCTTACCATGAGCAGTTCTTC

V gene: TRBV18
clone size: -
J gene: TRBJ2-5
D gene: -
CDR3 protein: CASSSQETQYF
CDR3 DNA: TGTGCCAGCTCATCACAAGAGACCCAGTACTTC

V gene: TRBV11-2
clone size: -
J gene: TRBJ2-5
D gene: -
CDR3 protein: CASSSPGLRTVQETQYF
CDR3 DNA: TGTGCCAGCAGCTCCCCAGGACTGAGGACAGTACAAGAGACCCAGTACTTC

V gene: TRBV6-1
clone size: -
J gene: TRBJ1-1
D gene: TRBD1
CDR3 protein: CASSSNRGTEAFF
CDR3 DNA: TGTGCCAGCAGTTCAAACAGGGGGACTGAAGCTTTCTTT

V gene: TRBV28
clone size: -
J gene: TRBJ2-1
D gene: -
CDR3 protein: CASSLSLGLFNEQFF
CDR3 DNA: TGTGCCAGCAGTTTATCCTTAGGACTATTTAATGAGCAGTTCTTC

V gene: TRBV28
clone size: -
J gene: TRBJ1-1
D gene: TRBD1
CDR3 protein: CASSLGMTGLEAFF
CDR3 DNA: TGTGCCAGCAGCCTGGGAATGACAGGGCTTGAAGCTTTCTTT

V gene: TRBV27
clone size: -
J gene: TRBJ2-1
D gene: TRBD2
CDR3 protein: CASSPLVAAGVNEQFF
CDR3 DNA: TGTGCCAGCAGTCCCCTAGTGGCAGCGGGAGTAAATGAGCAGTTCTTC

V gene: TRBV29-1
clone size: -
J gene: TRBJ2-3
D gene: TRBD1
CDR3 protein: CSVSTGVFEDTQYF
CDR3 DNA: TGCAGCGTTTCTACAGGGGTATTCGAAGATACGCAGTATTTT

V gene: TRBV6-1
clone size: -
J gene: TRBJ1-5
D gene: -
CDR3 protein: CASSELQPFNQPQHF
CDR3 DNA: TGTGCCAGCAGTGAACTACAGCCTTTCAATCAGCCCCAGCATTTT

V gene: TRBV5-1
clone size: -
J gene: TRBJ1-1
D gene: -
CDR3 protein: CASSLGQGWSTEAFF
CDR3 DNA: TGCGCCAGCAGCTTGGGCCAGGGGTGGAGCACTGAAGCTTTCTTT

V gene: TRBV7-6
clone size: once
J gene: TRBJ2-1
D gene: TRBD1
CDR3 protein: CASSQQNRGRYNEQFF
CDR3 DNA: TGTGCCAGCAGCCAACAAAACAGGGGGCGTTACAATGAGCAGTTCTTC

V gene: TRBV7-9
clone size: -
J gene: TRBJ2-6
D gene: -
CDR3 protein: CASKAAKSPGANVLTF
CDR3 DNA: TGTGCCAGCAAGGCGGCGAAAAGTCCTGGGGCCAACGTCCTGACTTTC

V gene: TRBV7-2
clone size: -
J gene: TRBJ1-1
D gene: -
CDR3 protein: CASSPRVGTYTEAFF
CDR3 DNA: TGTGCCAGCAGTCCTCGGGTGGGTACCTACACTGAAGCTTTCTTT

V gene: TRBV11-2
clone size: -
J gene: TRBJ1-1
D gene: -
CDR3 protein: CAKLKGGHTEAFF
CDR3 DNA: TGTGCCAAGCTAAAGGGGGGGCACACTGAAGCTTTCTTT

V gene: TRBV5-6
clone size: -
J gene: TRBJ1-2
D gene: TRBD1
CDR3 protein: CASSLGTGVNYGYTF
CDR3 DNA: TGTGCCAGCAGCTTGGGGACAGGGGTTAACTATGGCTACACCTTC

V gene: TRBV19
clone size: -
J gene: TRBJ1-6
D gene: TRBD1
CDR3 protein: CASRTPGQGGSPLHF
CDR3 DNA: TGTGCCAGTAGAACCCCTGGACAGGGCGGTTCACCCCTCCACTTT

V gene: TRBV6-6
clone size: -
J gene: TRBJ2-3
D gene: -
CDR3 protein: CASSYASGASTDTQYF
CDR3 DNA: TGTGCCAGCAGTTACGCTTCAGGGGCTAGCACAGATACGCAGTATTTT

V gene: TRBV2
clone size: -
J gene: TRBJ2-1
D gene: TRBD2
CDR3 protein: CASLRIMLAVDEQFF
CDR3 DNA: TGTGCCAGCCTACGGATAATGCTAGCGGTGGATGAGCAGTTCTTC

V gene: TRBV5-4
clone size: -
J gene: TRBJ2-7
D gene: -
CDR3 protein: CASSLKQGGYEQYF
CDR3 DNA: TGTGCCAGCAGCTTGAAGCAGGGTGGCTACGAGCAGTACTTC

V gene: TRBV6-5
clone size: -
J gene: TRBJ2-1
D gene: -
CDR3 protein: CASSYSGDNEQFF
CDR3 DNA: TGTGCCAGCAGTTATTCAGGGGACAATGAGCAGTTCTTC

V gene: TRBV27
clone size: -
J gene: TRBJ2-7
D gene: TRBD1
CDR3 protein: CASSLLGTGNEQYF
CDR3 DNA: TGTGCCAGCAGTTTATTGGGGACAGGGAACGAGCAGTACTTC

V gene: TRBV9
clone size: -
J gene: TRBJ1-1
D gene: -
CDR3 protein: CASSVVEVPRWDTEAFF
CDR3 DNA: TGTGCCAGCAGCGTAGTGGAGGTCCCGAGGTGGGACACTGAAGCTTTCTTT

V gene: TRBV2
clone size: -
J gene: TRBJ2-5
D gene: TRBD2
CDR3 protein: CASDGLAGRGAKGETQYF
CDR3 DNA: TGTGCCAGCGACGGACTAGCGGGTCGGGGCGCCAAAGGAGAGACCCAGTACTTC

V gene: TRBV6-5
clone size: -
J gene: TRBJ2-1
D gene: TRBD2
CDR3 protein: CASRVLAGGYNEQFF
CDR3 DNA: TGTGCCAGCAGAGTACTAGCGGGGGGCTACAATGAGCAGTTCTTC